This T cell receptor (beta chain) was retrieved from a study of T cell responses to AZD1222 COVID-19 vaccine. Germline CDR1 MRHNA, CDR2 SNTAGT. The CDR3 consists of 13 residues. The V end lost 0 bases, the J end lost 10 bases, and 10 bases lay between the germline ends. Study observations and caveats: Just five to seven people given AZD1222 tested seropositive at baseline.

Points on this clone: Its antigen remains unidentified.

Clones were sequenced by immunoSEQ multiplex PCR, and TCRdb holds only the in-frame ones, with some missing. This table has roughly 200,000 clones, approximately 89% appearing once. The receptor was isolated from an adult who received the AZD1222 COVID-19 vaccine. Sequencing was performed on peripheral blood, taken 28 days after the second AZD1222 dose. The chain joins TRBV6-4 to TRBJ1-5, with D hard to call. CDR3 sequence (DNA): TGTGCCAGCAGTGACTCGCACGGGCTTCCCCAGCATTTT. Translation gives CASSDSHGLPQHF.